This T cell receptor (beta chain) originates from a study of cytomegalovirus exposure and HLA in healthy donors. Concerning this clone: Antigen unknown.

PCR primers comprised 60 Vbeta and 13 Jbeta primers. TCRdb keeps only in-frame clones here, not all; method: immunoSEQ multiplex PCR. The table shows over 75,000 clones, with approximately 78% occurring only once. General study points: Association with HLA alleles at 0.05 false discovery rate was found for some 18,000 TCR beta sequences in a later analysis. According to a later analysis, most TCR beta chains associated with CMV appeared HLA-restricted. Confirmation in vitro established that a few CMV-associated chains were specific for CMV antigens.

There are 15 residues in the CDR3. With 6 bases removed from V and 1 base from J, the gap between germline ends came to 15 bases. Germline V gene lookup returns CDR1 WNHNN and CDR2 SYGVQD (reference sequence). This sequence was found in a woman aged 55-69 years in good health and CMV-seronegative. This sequence joins TRBV10-1 and TRBJ1-1, with a weak D call TRBD1 (6 bases). Specimen: PBMCs. The CDR3 is CASRPDRSWNTEAFF. CDR3 sequence (DNA): TGCGCCAGCAGGCCAGACAGGTCATGGAACACTGAAGCTTTCTTT.